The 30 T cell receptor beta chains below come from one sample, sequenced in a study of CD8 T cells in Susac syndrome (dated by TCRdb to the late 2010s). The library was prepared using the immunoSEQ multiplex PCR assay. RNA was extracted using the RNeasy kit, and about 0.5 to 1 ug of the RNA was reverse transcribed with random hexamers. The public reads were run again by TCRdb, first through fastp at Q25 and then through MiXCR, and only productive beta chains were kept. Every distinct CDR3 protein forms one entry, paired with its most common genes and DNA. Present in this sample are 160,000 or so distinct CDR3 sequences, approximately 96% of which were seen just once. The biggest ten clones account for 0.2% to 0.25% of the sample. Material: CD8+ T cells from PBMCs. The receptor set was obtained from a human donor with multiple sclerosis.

The CDR3 loop is CASRFPISDTGELFF. CDR3 DNA sequence: TGTGCCAGCAGGTTCCCCATCTCAGACACCGGGGAGCTGTTTTTT. The rearrangement joins TRBV12-3 or TRBV12-4 to TRBJ2-2; D is undetermined. The CDR3 spans 15 residues. V gave up 6 bases and J gave up 3 bases, with 14 bases separating them.

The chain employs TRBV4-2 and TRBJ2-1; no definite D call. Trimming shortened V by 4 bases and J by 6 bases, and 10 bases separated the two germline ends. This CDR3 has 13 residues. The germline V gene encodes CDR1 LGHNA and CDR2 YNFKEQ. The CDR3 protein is CASSRGVGNEQFF. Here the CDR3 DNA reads TGTGCCAGCAGCCGGGGTGTTGGCAATGAGCAGTTCTTC.

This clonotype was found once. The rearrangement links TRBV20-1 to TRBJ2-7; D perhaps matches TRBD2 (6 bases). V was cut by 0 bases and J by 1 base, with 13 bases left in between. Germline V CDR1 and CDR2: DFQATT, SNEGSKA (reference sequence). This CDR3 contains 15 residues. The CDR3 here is CSARERGKLSYEQYF. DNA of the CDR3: TGCAGTGCTAGAGAACGGGGGAAGTTGTCCTACGAGCAGTACTTC.

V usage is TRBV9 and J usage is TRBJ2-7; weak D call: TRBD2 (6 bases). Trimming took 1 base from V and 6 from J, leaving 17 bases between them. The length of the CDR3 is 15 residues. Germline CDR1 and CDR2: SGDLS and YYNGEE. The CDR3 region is CASSVSGTEGGEQYF. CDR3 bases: TGTGCCAGCAGCGTATCGGGGACGGAGGGCGGCGAGCAGTACTTC.

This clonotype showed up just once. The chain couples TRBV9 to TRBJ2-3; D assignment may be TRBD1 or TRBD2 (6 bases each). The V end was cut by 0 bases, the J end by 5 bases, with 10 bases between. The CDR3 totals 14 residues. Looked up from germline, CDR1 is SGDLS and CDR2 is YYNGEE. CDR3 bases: TGTGCCAGCAGCGTAGCGGGGGCGGGAGATACGCAGTATTTT. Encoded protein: CASSVAGAGDTQYF.

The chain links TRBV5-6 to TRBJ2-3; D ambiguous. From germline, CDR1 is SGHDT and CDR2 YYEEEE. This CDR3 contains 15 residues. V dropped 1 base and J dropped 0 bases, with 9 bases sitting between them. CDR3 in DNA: TGTGCCAGCAGCTTGATGGGGTTGAGCACAGATACGCAGTATTTT. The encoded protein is CASSLMGLSTDTQYF.

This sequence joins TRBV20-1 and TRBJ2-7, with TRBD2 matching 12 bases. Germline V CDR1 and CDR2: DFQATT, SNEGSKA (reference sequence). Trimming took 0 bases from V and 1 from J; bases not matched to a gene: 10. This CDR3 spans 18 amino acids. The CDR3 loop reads CSARDHASGGAKSYEQYF. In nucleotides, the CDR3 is TGCAGTGCTAGAGATCATGCTAGCGGGGGGGCAAAGTCCTACGAGCAGTACTTC.

CDR3 nucleotides: TGTGCCAGCAGCCCCGGGCGACGAAACACTGAAGCTTTCTTT. Protein product: CASSPGRRNTEAFF. This chain connects TRBV13 to TRBJ1-1; D remains ambiguous. Germline V gene data show CDR1 as PRHDT and CDR2 as FYEKMQ (reference sequence). The CDR3 runs 14 residues. V shed 5 bases and J shed 2 bases, with 12 bases lying between them.

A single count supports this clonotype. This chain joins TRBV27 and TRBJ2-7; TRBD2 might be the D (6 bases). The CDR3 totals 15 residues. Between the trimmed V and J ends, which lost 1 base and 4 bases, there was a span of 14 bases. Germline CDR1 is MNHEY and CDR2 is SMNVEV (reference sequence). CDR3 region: CASSLFRGGGYEQYF. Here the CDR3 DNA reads TGTGCCAGCAGTTTATTCCGGGGAGGTGGGTACGAGCAGTACTTC.

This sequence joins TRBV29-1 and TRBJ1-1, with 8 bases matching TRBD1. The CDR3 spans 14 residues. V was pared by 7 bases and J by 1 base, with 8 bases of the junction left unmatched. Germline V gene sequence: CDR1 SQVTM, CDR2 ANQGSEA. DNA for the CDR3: TGCAGCGCCGGAAGGACAGGGAGGAACACTGAAGCTTTCTTT. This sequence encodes CSAGRTGRNTEAFF.

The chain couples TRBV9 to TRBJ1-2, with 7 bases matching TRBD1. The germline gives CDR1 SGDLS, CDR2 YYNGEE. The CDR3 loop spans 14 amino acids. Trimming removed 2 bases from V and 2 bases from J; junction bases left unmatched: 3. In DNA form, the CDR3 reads TGTGCCAGCAGCGTGTCGGGACAGAACTATGGCTACACCTTC. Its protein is CASSVSGQNYGYTF.

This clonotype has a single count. CDR3 sequence (DNA): TGTGCCTGGATGGCGTCGAGCACTGAAGCTTTCTTT. Protein product: CAWMASSTEAFF. The chain combines TRBV30 with TRBJ1-1; D is undetermined. Trimming removed 4 bases at V and 4 bases at J, with 10 bases between. Germline V gene lookup returns CDR1 GTSNPN and CDR2 SVGIG (reference sequence). This CDR3 is built from 12 residues.

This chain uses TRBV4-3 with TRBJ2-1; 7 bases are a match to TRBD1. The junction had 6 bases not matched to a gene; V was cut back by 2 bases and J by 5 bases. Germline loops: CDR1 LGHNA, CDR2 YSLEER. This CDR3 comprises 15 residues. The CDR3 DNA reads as TGCGCCAGCAGCCAACAGACAGGGCCGGACAATGAGCAGTTCTTC. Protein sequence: CASSQQTGPDNEQFF.

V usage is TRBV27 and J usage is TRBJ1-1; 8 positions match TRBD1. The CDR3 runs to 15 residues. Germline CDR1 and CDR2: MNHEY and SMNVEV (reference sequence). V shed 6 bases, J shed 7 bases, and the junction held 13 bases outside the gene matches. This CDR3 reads CASRKSHKQGGEAFF. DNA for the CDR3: TGTGCCAGCAGAAAATCTCATAAACAGGGGGGTGAAGCTTTCTTT.

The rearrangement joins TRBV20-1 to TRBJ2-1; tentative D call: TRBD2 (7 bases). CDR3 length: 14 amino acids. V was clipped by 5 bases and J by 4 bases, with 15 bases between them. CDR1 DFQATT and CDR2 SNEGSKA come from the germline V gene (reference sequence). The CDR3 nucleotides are TGCAGTGCTCGGAGGGCGGGGGCGTACAATGAGCAGTTCTTC. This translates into CSARRAGAYNEQFF.

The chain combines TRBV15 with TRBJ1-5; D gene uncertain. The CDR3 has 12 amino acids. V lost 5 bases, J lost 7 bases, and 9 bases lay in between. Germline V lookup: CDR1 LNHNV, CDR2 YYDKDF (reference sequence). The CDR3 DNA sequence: TGTGCCACCAGCGTTCGAGGACAGCCCCAGCATTTT. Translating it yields CATSVRGQPQHF. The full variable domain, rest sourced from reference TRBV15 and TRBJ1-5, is DAMVIQNPRYQVTQFGKPVTLSCSQTLNHNVMYWYQQKSSQAPKLLFHYYDKDFNNEADTPDNFQSRRPNTSFCFLDIRSPGLGDTAMYLCATSVRGQPQHFGDGTRLSIL.

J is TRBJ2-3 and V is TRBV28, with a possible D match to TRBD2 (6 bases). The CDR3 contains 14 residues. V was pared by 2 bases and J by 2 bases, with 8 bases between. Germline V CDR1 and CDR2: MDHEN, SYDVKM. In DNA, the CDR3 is TGTGCCAGCAGTTTAGCGGGGCCCACAGATACGCAGTATTTT. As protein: CASSLAGPTDTQYF.

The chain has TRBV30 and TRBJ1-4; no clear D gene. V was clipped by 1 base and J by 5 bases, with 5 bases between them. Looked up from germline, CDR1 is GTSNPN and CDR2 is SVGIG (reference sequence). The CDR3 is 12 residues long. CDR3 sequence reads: CAWSGKNEKLFF. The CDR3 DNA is TGTGCCTGGAGTGGGAAGAATGAAAAACTGTTTTTT.

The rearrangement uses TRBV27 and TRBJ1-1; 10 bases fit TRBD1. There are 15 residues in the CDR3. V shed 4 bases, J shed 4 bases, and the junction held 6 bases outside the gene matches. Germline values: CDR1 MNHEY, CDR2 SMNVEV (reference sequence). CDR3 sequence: CASSSSGTGATEAFF. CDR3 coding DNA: TGTGCCAGCAGTTCATCCGGGACAGGGGCCACTGAAGCTTTCTTT.

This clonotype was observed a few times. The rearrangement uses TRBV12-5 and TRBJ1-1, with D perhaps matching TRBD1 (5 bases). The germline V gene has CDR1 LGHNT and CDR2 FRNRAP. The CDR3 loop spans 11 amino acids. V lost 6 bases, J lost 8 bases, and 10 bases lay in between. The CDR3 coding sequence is TGTGCTAGTGGCCCCGGACAAGAAGCTTTCTTT. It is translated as CASGPGQEAFF. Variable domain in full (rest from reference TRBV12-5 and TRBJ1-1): DARVTQTPRHKVTEMGQEVTMRCQPILGHNTVFWYRQTMMQGLELLAYFRNRAPLDDSGMPKDRFSAEMPDATLATLKIQPSEPRDSAVYFCASGPGQEAFFGQGTRLTVV.

CDR3 bases: TGTGCCAGCAGCACAAATCTGACAGGGGGGAAGACCTATGGCTACACCTTC. Protein sequence: CASSTNLTGGKTYGYTF. The chain is built from TRBV21-1 and TRBJ1-2; TRBD1, the table's D call, lacks a check against the DNA. TRBV21-1 is a known pseudogene. This CDR3 has 17 residues.

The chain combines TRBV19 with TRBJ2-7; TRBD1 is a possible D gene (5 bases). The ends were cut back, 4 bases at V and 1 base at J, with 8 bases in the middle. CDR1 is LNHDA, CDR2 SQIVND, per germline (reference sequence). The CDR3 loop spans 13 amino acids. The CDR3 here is CASSTTESYEQYF. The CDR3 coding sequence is TGTGCCAGTAGTACGACAGAATCCTACGAGCAGTACTTC. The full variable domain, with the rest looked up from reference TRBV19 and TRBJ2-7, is DGGITQSPKYLFRKEGQNVTLSCEQNLNHDAMYWYRQDPGQGLRLIYYSQIVNDFQKGDIAEGYSVSREKKESFPLTVTSAQKNPTAFYLCASSTTESYEQYFGPGTRLTVT.

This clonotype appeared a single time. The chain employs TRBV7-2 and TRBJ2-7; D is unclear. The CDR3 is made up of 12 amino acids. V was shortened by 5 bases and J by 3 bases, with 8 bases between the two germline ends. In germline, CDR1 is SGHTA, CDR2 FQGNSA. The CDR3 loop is CASSPLIYEQYF. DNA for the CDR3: TGTGCCAGCAGCCCTCTTATCTACGAGCAGTACTTC.

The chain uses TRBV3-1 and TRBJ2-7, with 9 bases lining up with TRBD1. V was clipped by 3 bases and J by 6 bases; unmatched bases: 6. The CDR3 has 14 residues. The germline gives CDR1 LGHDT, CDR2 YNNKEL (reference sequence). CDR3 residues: CASSQGQGTPEQYF. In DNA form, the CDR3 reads TGTGCCAGCAGCCAGGGACAGGGAACTCCCGAGCAGTACTTC.

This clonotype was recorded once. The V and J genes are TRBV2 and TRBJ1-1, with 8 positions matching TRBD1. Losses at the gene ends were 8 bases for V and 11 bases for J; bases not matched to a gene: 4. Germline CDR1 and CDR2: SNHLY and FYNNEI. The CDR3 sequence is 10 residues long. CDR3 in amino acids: CASGQGPAFF. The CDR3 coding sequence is TGTGCCAGCGGACAGGGCCCGGCTTTCTTT.

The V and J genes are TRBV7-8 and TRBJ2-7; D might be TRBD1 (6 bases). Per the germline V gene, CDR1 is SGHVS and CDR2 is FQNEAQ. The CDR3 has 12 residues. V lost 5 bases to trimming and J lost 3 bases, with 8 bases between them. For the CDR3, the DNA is TGTGCCAGCAGCCAGGGGTTCTACGAGCAGTACTTC. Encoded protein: CASSQGFYEQYF.

CDR3 protein: CSARGDLEWNTEAFF. Here the CDR3 DNA reads TGCAGTGCTAGAGGGGACCTGGAATGGAACACTGAAGCTTTCTTT. This chain uses TRBV20-1 with TRBJ1-1; a possible D gene is TRBD1 (5 bases). The germline V gene has CDR1 DFQATT and CDR2 SNEGSKA (reference sequence). Trimming shortened V by 1 base and J by 1 base, and 13 bases separated the two germline ends. The CDR3 runs 15 residues.

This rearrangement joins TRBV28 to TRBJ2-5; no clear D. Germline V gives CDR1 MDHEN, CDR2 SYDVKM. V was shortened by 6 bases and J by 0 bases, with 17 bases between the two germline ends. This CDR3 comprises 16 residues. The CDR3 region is CASSPRYRQDQETQYF. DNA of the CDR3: TGTGCCAGCAGCCCTCGGTATCGGCAGGACCAAGAGACCCAGTACTTC. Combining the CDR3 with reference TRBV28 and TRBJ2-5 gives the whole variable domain DVKVTQSSRYLVKRTGEKVFLECVQDMDHENMFWYRQDPGLGLRLIYFSYDVKMKEKGDIPEGYSVSREKKERFSLILESASTNQTSMYLCASSPRYRQDQETQYFGPGTRLLVL.

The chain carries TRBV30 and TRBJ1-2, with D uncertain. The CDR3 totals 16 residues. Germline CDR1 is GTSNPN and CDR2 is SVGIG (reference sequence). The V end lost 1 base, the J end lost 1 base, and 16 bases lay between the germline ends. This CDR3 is CAWSDLSLDLNYGYTF. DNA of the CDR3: TGTGCCTGGAGTGATTTGAGCCTAGACCTTAACTATGGCTACACCTTC.

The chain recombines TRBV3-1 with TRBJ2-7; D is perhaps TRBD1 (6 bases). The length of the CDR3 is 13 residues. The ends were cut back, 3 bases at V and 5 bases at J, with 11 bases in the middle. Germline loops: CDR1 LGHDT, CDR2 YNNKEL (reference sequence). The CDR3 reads CASSQGAGDEQYF. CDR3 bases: TGTGCCAGCAGCCAGGGGGCAGGGGACGAGCAGTACTTC.